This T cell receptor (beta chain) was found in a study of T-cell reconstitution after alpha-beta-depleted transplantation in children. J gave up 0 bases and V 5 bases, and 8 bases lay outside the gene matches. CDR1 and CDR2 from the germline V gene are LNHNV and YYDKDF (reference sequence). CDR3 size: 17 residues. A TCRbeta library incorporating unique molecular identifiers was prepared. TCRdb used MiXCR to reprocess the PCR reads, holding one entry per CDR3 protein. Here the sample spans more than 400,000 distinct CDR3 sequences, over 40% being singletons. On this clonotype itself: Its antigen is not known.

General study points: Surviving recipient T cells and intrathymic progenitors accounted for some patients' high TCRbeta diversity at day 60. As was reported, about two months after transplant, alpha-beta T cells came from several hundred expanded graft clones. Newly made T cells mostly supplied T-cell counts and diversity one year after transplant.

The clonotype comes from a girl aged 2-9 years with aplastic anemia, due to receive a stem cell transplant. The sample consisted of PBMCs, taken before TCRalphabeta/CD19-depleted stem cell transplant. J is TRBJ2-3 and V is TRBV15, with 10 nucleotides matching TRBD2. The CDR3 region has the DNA TGTGCCACCAGCTATATTCTGACTAGCGGGAGCACAGATACGCAGTATTTT. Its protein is CATSYILTSGSTDTQYF.